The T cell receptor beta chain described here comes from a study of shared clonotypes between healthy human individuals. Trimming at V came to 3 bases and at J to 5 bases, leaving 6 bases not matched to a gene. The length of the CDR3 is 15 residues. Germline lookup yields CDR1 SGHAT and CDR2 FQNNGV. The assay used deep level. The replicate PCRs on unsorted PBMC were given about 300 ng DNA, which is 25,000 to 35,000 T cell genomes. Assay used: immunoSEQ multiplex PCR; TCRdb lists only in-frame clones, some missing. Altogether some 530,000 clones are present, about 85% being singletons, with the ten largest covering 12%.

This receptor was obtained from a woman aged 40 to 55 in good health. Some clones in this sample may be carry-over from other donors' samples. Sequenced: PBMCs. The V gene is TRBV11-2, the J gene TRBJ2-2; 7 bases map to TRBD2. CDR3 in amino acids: CASSLAGEGTGELFF. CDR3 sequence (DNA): TGTGCCAGCAGCTTGGCGGGAGAAGGTACCGGGGAGCTGTTTTTT.